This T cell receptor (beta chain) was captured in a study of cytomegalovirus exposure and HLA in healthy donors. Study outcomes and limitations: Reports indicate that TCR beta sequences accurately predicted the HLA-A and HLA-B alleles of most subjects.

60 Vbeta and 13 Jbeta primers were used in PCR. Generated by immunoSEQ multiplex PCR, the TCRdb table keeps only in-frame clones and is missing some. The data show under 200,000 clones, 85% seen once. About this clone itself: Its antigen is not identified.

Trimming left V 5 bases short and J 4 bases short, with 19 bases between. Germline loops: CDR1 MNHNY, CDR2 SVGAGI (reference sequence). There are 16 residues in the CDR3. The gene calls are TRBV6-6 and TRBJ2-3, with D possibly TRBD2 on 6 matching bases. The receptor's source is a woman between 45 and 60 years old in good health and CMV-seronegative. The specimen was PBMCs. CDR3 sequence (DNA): TGTGCCAGCAGTCGCCGTAGCGGCCACGGGGCAGATACGCAGTATTTT. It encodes CASSRRSGHGADTQYF.